This record covers a single T cell receptor (beta chain). Its antigen specificity is not known. No much larger clone is present one base from it, and per-base qualities are unavailable. Trimming leaves V shorter by 0 bases and J shorter by 2 bases, with the junction holding 7 bases beyond the gene matches. The CDR1 and CDR2 encoded by the germline V gene (reference sequence) are GTSNPN and SVGIG. The CDR3 starts with the cysteine, ends with the phenylalanine, and has 16 residues. This entry keeps only the CDR3 DNA: 48 bases, framed from base 1. TCRbeta CDR3 regions were sequenced with the immunoSEQ Assay. After extraction, genomic DNA underwent amplification by bias-controlled multiplex PCR, followed by high-throughput sequencing. For the original study's pipeline: To quantify the absolute abundance of every unique TCRbeta CDR3 region, sequences were collapsed and filtered. T cell fraction was estimated by normalization of TCRbeta template counts to usable DNA, with usable DNA being measured through amplification of reference genes present in all nucleated cells. Repertoire TCRs were annotated as SARS-CoV-2-specific by exact matching of V gene, CDR3 amino acid sequence and J gene to a known reactive TCR set. The reference SARS-CoV-2 TCR set was derived from MIRA and filtered for enrichment in COVID-19-positive ImmuneCODE repertoires, a step that removed public or cross-reactive TCRs. Based on the MIRA antigens, annotated TCRs were further analysed at the level of specific ORF or position within ORF. Breadth was defined as annotated unique rearrangements over total unique productive rearrangements; depth was the summed frequency of those rearrangements. TCR breadth was compared between groups using two-sided Wilcoxon rank-sum tests. This is the immuneACCESS table as TCRdb keeps it, with only in-frame sequences that have V and J called. A part of the clones is gone; compared with another copy, unresolved V genes explain less than half, and the rest is unexplained. The D gene and trimming were derived from the DNA, and the V and J assignments and clone size from that table. The table for this sample lists 300,000 to 350,000 clones; around 90% of them were counted only once. The ten largest account for 4.5% to 5.5% of the sample.

The treatment or condition label for this specimen denotes: around 19 received Ad26.COV2.S at low or high dose, single or two shots; about 5 received placebo; per-sample allocation not given. Repertoires of vaccine and placebo recipients were sequenced from samples taken on day 63 after the first injection. In Cohort 1b, 25 to 30 adults aged 18-55 years were enrolled at a single site in Boston, USA, between 29 July and 7 August 2020. As a vaccine, Ad26.COV2.S was a replication-incompetent adenovirus type 26 vector that expressed a prefusion-stabilized SARS-CoV-2 spike protein derived from the original Wuhan strain. This entry belongs to a study of Ad26.COV2.S vaccination and SARS-CoV-2 variants (dated by TCRdb to the early 2020s). Context from the whole study: Vaccine-arm donors came from COV1001, a multicentre, randomized, double-blind, placebo-controlled phase I-IIa trial of Ad26.COV2.S in healthy adults. Dosing of Ad26.COV2.S was intramuscular, at either 5x10^10 or 1x10^11 viral particles, delivered as one shot or as two shots spaced 56 days apart. TCRbeta repertoire sequencing served as the tool for gauging how specific and how broad the SARS-CoV-2-reactive T cell receptors were following Ad26.COV2.S vaccination. A total of some 30 samples were included in the TCR-sequenced set, comprising 19 Ad26.COV2.S vaccine recipients, 5 placebo recipients and 8 SARS-CoV-2 convalescent individuals. Participants in the trial were split at random into five groups of five each, receiving low-dose or high-dose Ad26.COV2.S once or twice, or else placebo on both occasions. Investigators did not know the trial group allocation while performing experiments and assessing outcomes. Study-wide conclusions, independent of this receptor: Non-spike TCR breadth was comparable between vaccine and placebo recipients, consistent with the vaccine containing only spike. Substantial breadth of spike-specific CD8+ and CD4+ T cell responses was reported after vaccination. It was noted by the authors that total T cell responses may have been underestimated by the TCR breadth and depth analyses. Higher spike-specific TCR breadth was observed in Ad26.COV2.S recipients than in placebo recipients (P = 0.0014). Comparing responses between vaccine doses or regimens was not something the study was powered to do.

The sequences come from peripheral blood, collected in a trial of Ad26.COV2.S vaccine versus placebo. The origin of this receptor is a person aged 18 to 59 who received the Ad26.COV2.S COVID-19 vaccine or a placebo. The sequence joins TRBV30 to TRBJ2-1; 7 bases in between match TRBD2. The DNA sequence is given as TGTGCCTGGAGTGTACAACGGACTAGTACCTACAATGAGCAGTTCTTC. This is translated as CAWSVQRTSTYNEQFF.